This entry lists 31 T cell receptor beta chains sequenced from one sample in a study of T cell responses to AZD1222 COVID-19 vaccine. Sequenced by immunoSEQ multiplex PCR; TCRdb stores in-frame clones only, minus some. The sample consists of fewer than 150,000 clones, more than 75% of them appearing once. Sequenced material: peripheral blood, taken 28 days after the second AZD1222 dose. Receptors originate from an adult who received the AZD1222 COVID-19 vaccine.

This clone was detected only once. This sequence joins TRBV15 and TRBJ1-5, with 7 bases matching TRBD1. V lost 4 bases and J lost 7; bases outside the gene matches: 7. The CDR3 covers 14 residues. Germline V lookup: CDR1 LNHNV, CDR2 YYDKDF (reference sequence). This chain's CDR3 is CATSKVGGGQPQHF. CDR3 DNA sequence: TGTGCCACCAGCAAGGTAGGGGGCGGACAGCCCCAGCATTTT.

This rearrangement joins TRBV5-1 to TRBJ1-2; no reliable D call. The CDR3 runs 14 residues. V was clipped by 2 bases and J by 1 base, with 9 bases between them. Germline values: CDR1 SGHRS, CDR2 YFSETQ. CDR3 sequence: CASSLGILNYGYTF. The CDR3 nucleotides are TGCGCCAGCAGCTTAGGGATTCTTAACTATGGCTACACCTTC. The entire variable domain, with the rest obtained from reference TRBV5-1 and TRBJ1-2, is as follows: KAGVTQTPRYLIKTRGQQVTLSCSPISGHRSVSWYQQTPGQGLQFLFEYFSETQRNKGNFPGRFSGRQFSNSRSEMNVSTLELGDSALYLCASSLGILNYGYTFGSGTRLTVV.

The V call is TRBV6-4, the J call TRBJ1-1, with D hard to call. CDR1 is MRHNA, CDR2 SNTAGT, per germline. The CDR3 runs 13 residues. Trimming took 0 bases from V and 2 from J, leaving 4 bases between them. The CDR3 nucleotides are TGTGCCAGCAGTGACTCGGACAACACTGAAGCTTTCTTT. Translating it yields CASSDSDNTEAFF.

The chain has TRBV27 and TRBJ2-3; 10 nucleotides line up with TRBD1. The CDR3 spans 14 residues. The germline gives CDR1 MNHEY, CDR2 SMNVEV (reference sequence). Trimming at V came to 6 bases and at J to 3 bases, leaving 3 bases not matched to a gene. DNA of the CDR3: TGTGCCAGCAGATGGGGACAGGGGACAGATACGCAGTATTTT. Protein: CASRWGQGTDTQYF.

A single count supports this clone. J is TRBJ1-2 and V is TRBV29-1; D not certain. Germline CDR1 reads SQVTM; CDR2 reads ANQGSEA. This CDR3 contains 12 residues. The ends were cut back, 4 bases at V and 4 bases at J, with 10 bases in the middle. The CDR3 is CSVAQRTYGYTF. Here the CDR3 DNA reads TGCAGCGTTGCACAGAGAACCTATGGCTACACCTTC.

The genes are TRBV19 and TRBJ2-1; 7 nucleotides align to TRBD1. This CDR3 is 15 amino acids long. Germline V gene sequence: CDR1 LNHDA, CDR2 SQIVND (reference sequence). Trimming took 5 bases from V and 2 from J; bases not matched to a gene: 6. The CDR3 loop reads CASSLRQGPYNEQFF. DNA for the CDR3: TGTGCCAGTAGTTTAAGACAGGGCCCCTACAATGAGCAGTTCTTC.

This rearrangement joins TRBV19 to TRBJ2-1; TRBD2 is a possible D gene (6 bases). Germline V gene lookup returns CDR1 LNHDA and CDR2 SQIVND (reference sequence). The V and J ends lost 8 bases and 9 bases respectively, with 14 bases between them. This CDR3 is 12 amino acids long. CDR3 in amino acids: CASLAGAGEQFF. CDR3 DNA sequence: TGTGCCAGTCTAGCCGGAGCGGGTGAGCAGTTCTTC.

CDR3: CASGRDGSYEQYF. CDR3 in DNA: TGTGCCAGCGGTAGAGACGGCTCCTACGAGCAGTACTTC. The chain couples TRBV12-3 or TRBV12-4 to TRBJ2-7; D not resolved. V was cut by 8 bases and J by 0 bases, with 11 bases left in between. The length of the CDR3 is 13 residues.

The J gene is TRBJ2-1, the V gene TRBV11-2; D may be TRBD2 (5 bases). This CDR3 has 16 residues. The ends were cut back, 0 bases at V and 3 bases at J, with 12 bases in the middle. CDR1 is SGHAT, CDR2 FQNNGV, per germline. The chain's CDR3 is CASSLDGGAYYNEQFF. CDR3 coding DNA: TGTGCCAGCAGCTTAGATGGAGGCGCCTACTACAATGAGCAGTTCTTC.

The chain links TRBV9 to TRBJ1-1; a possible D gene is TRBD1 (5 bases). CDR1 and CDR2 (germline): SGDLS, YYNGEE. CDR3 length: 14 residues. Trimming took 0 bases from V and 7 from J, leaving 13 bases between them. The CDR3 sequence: CASSVDHRSLEAFF. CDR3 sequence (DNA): TGTGCCAGCAGCGTAGACCACAGGAGTCTTGAAGCTTTCTTT.

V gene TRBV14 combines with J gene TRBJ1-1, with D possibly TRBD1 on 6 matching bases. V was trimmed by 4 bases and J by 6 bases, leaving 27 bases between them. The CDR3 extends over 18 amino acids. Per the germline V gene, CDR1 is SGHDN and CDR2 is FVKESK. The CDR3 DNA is TGTGCCAGCAGCCCAAGGCAGGGGCTAGTTGTAAGATCCGCTGAAGCTTTCTTT. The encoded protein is CASSPRQGLVVRSAEAFF.

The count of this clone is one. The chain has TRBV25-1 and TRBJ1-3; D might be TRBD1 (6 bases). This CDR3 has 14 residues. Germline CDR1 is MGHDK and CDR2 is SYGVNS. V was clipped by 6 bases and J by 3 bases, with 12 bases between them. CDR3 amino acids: CASRGGGIGNTIYF. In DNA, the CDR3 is TGTGCCAGCAGAGGAGGGGGAATTGGAAACACCATATATTTT.

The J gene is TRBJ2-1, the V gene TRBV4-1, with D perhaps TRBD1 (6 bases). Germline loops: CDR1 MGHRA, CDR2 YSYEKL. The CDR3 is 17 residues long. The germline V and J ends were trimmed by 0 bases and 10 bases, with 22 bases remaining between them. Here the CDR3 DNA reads TGCGCCAGCAGCCAAGATTCTACGGCAGGGGCGGTCGCAGAGCAGTTCTTC. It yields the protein CASSQDSTAGAVAEQFF.

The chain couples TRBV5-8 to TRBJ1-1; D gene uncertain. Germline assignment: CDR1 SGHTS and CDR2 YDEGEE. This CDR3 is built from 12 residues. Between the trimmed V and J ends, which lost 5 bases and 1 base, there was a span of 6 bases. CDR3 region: CASSRGNTEAFF. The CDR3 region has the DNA TGTGCCAGCAGTCGTGGGAACACTGAAGCTTTCTTT. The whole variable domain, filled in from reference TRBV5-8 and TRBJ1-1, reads EAGVTQSPTHLIKTRGQQATLRCSPISGHTSVYWYQQALGLGLQFLLWYDEGEERNRGNFPPRFSGRQFPNYSSELNVNALELEDSALYLCASSRGNTEAFFGQGTRLTVV.

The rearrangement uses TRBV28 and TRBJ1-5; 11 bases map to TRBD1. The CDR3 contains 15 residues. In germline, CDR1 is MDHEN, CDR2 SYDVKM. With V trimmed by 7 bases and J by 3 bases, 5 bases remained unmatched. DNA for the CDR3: TGTGCCAGCAACACCGGACAGGGGGCCAATCAGCCCCAGCATTTT. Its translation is CASNTGQGANQPQHF.

In DNA, the CDR3 is TGTGCCAGCAGTCCCCCCGGGAGCAATCAGCCCCAGCATTTT. Protein: CASSPPGSNQPQHF. This chain connects TRBV28 to TRBJ1-5; D gene ambiguous. The CDR3 totals 14 residues. Trimming stripped 5 bases from V and 1 base from J, with 9 bases between. In germline, CDR1 is MDHEN, CDR2 SYDVKM.

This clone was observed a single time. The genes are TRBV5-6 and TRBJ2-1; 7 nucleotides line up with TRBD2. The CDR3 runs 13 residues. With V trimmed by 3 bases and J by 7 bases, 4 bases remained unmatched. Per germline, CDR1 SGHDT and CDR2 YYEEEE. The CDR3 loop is CASSSTSMNEQFF. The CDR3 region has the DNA TGTGCCAGCAGCTCGACTAGCATGAATGAGCAGTTCTTC.

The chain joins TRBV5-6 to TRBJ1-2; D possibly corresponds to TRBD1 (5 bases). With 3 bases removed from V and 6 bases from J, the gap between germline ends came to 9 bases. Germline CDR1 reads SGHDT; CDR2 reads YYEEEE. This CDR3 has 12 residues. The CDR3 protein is CASSYTGDGYTF. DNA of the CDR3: TGTGCCAGCAGCTACACAGGAGATGGCTACACCTTC.

CDR3 in DNA: TGTGCCAGCCTAACAGGGACAGGGAGCGCCGGGGAGCTGTTTTTT. It translates to CASLTGTGSAGELFF. The rearrangement uses TRBV6-5 and TRBJ2-2, with 9 bases matching TRBD1. Germline V gives CDR1 MNHEY, CDR2 SVGAGI. V lost 8 bases and J lost 6; bases outside the gene matches: 10. This CDR3 has 15 residues.

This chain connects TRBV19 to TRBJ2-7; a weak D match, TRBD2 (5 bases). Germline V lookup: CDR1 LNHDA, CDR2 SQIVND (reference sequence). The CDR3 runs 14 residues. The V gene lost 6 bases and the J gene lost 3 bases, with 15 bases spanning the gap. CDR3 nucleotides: TGTGCCAGTAGCATGATCGGGGTTTACTACGAGCAGTACTTC. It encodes CASSMIGVYYEQYF.

The DNA for the CDR3 is TGTGCCAGCAGCTTAGAGAGCAGTACTGAAGCTTTCTTT. Its translation: CASSLESSTEAFF. The V and J genes are TRBV11-3 and TRBJ1-1, with unresolved D. CDR3 length: 13 residues. Germline values: CDR1 SGHNT, CDR2 YENEEA. Trimming left V 0 bases short and J 5 bases short, with 7 bases between.

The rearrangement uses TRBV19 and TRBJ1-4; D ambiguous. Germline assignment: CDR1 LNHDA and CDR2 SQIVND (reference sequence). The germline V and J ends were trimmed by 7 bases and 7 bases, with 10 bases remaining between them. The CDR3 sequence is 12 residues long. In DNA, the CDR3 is TGTGCCAGTATGGGTTTGGGTGAAAAACTGTTTTTT. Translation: CASMGLGEKLFF.

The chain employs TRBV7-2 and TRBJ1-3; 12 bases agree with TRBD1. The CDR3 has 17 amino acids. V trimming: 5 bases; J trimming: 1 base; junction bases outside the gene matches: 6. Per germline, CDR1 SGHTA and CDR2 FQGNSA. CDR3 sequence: CASSPRGQGASGNTIYF. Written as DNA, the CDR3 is TGTGCCAGCAGCCCAAGGGGACAGGGGGCTTCTGGAAACACCATATATTTT.

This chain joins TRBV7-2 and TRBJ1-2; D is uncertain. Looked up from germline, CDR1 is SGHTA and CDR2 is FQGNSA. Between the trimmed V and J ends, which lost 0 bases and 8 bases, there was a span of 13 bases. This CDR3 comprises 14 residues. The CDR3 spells CASSLAKSGFGYTF. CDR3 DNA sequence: TGTGCCAGCAGCTTAGCGAAGTCGGGGTTCGGCTACACCTTC.

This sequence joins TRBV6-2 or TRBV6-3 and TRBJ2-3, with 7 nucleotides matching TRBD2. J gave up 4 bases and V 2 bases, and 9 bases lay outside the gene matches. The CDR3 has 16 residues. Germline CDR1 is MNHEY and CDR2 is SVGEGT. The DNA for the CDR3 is TGTGCCAGCAGTTACGGAGCGGGGCGAATTTCAGATACGCAGTATTTT. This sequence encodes CASSYGAGRISDTQYF.

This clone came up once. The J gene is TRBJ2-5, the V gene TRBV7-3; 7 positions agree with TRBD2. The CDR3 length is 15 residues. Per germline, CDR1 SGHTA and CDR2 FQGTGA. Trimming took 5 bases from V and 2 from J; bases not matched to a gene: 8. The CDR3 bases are TGTGCCAGCAGCGCCCCGAGTAGCGGGCAAGAGACCCAGTACTTC. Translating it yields CASSAPSSGQETQYF.

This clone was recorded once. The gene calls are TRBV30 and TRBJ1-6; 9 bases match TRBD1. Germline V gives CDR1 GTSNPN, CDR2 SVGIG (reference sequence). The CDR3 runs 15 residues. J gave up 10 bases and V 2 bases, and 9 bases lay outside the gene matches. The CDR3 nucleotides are TGTGCCTGGAGTTATGGGACAGGGATTTTCTCACCCCTCCACTTT. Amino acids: CAWSYGTGIFSPLHF.

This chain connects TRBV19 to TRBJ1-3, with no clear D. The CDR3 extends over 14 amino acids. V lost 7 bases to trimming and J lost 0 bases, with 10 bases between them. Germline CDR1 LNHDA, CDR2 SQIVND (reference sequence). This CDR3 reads CASNRGGSGNTIYF. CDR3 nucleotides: TGTGCCAGTAACAGAGGCGGCTCTGGAAACACCATATATTTT. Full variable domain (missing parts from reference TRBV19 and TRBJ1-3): DGGITQSPKYLFRKEGQNVTLSCEQNLNHDAMYWYRQDPGQGLRLIYYSQIVNDFQKGDIAEGYSVSREKKESFPLTVTSAQKNPTAFYLCASNRGGSGNTIYFGEGSWLTVV.

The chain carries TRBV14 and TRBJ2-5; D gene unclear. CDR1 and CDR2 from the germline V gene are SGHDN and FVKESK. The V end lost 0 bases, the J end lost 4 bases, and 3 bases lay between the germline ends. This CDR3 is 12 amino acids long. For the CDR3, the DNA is TGTGCCAGCAGCCAAGAGGCAGAGACCCAGTACTTC. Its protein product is CASSQEAETQYF.

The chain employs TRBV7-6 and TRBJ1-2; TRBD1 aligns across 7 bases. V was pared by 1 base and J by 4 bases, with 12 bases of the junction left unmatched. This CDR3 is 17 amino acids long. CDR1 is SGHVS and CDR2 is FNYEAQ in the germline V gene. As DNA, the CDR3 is TGTGCCAGCAGCTTAGTCTATAGGGGGCTAACTTCCTATGGCTACACCTTC. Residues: CASSLVYRGLTSYGYTF.

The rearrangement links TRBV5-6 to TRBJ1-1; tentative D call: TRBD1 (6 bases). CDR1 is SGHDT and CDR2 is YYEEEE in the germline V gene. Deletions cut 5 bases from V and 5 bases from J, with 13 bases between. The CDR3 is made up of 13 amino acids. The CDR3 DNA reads TGTGCCAGCAGTCTCATAGGGGGGACTGAAGCTTTCTTT. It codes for CASSLIGGTEAFF.